The present TCR beta chain was sequenced within a study of blood T cell repertoires in COVID-19. As for the study in general: Both acute and convalescent COVID-19 samples were obtained from the United States, Italy and Spain. Nucleic acid was either cDNA or gDNA, and it came from T cells, B-cell-depleted T cells, or PBMCs.

In terms of age and location, participants ranged from roughly 18 to 95 years and lived in about 25 US areas. The study assigned cohorts using participant-reported clinical history. The table came from immunoSEQ multiplex PCR; TCRdb's copy has only in-frame clones and leaves some out. The data contain 170,000 or so clones, around 85% of them singletons. This TCR was sampled from a man in his forties or fifties who had recovered from COVID-19. Sequenced material: PBMCs or T cells enriched from blood (not recorded which).

The CDR3 nucleotides are TGTGCCAGCAGTTTATCAAGGGGGTACGAGCAGTACTTC. Translated, it gives CASSLSRGYEQYF. V gene TRBV27 combines with J gene TRBJ2-7; maybe TRBD1 (6 bases). V lost 0 bases and J 4 bases, leaving 7 bases between the germline ends. Germline lookup yields CDR1 MNHEY and CDR2 SMNVEV (reference sequence). This CDR3 is 13 amino acids long.